Listed here are 2 T cell receptor beta chains from one sample, sequenced in a study of beta chain features in type 1 diabetes. What was sequenced were expressed TCRB transcripts, since all of the isolated RNA had been reverse transcribed. Clones were sequenced by immunoSEQ multiplex PCR, and TCRdb holds only the in-frame ones, with some missing. Here the sample spans hundreds of thousands of clones, roughly 12% being singletons. Study-level results: Shorter TCRB CDR3s, moderately but significantly so, were found in Type 1 diabetes patients in all four CD4+ subsets.

Their cognate antigens are unknown. The sequencing input was naive CD4+ T cells from blood. The receptors stem from a man in his late teens or twenties with type 1 diabetes.

The chain links TRBV6-6 to TRBJ1-4, with unresolved D. Looked up from germline, CDR1 is MNHNY and CDR2 is SVGAGI (reference sequence). V was clipped by 4 bases and J by 1 base, with 7 bases between them. This CDR3 is 14 amino acids long. CDR3 nucleotide sequence: TGTGCCAGCAGTTGGCGAGGAACTAATGAAAAACTGTTTTTT. Translated: CASSWRGTNEKLFF.

This clone was seen a handful of times. V is TRBV6-1 and J is TRBJ2-3, with 11 nucleotides matching TRBD2. CDR1 MNHNS and CDR2 SASEGT come from the germline V gene. V lost 6 bases to trimming and J lost 1 base; unmatched junction nucleotides: 3. The CDR3 is 15 residues long. CDR3 coding DNA: TGTGCCAGCAGGGCACTAGCGGGGGGCACAGATACGCAGTATTTT. Translation: CASRALAGGTDTQYF.